Each of the 17 T cell receptor beta chains below was sequenced from the same sample in a study of post-analysis software for immune sequencing data. These TCRs are of unknown antigen specificity. Study results and limitations: The study found TRBV5-6, TRBV5-1 and TRBV20-1 among five TRBV segments more frequent in patients than controls.

Tagging with unique molecular identifiers was a feature of the TCR beta cDNA libraries. TCRdb reanalysed the PCR reads using MiXCR and keeps one entry per CDR3 protein. The data show hundreds of thousands of distinct CDR3 sequences, about 53% seen once. Sequenced material: blood. These receptors were collected from a girl aged 5 to 17 with multiple sclerosis.

This clonotype turned up a few times. This CDR3 reads CAISSATGPTSGANVLTF. The CDR3 DNA follows: TGTGCCATCAGTAGTGCCACAGGGCCTACCTCTGGGGCCAACGTCCTGACTTTC. The rearrangement joins TRBV10-3 to TRBJ2-6, with D possibly TRBD1 on 6 matching bases. V shed 5 bases and J shed 0 bases, with 17 bases lying between them. Germline V gene sequence: CDR1 ENHRY, CDR2 SYGVKD. This CDR3 contains 18 residues.

V gene TRBV7-2 combines with J gene TRBJ2-7, with D perhaps TRBD1 (6 bases). The CDR3 spans 15 residues. Trimming took 6 bases from V and 0 from J, leaving 15 bases between them. CDR1 is SGHTA and CDR2 is FQGNSA in the germline V gene. The CDR3 sequence: CASRGQGKSSYEQYF. CDR3 DNA sequence: TGTGCCAGCAGGGGCCAGGGGAAAAGCTCCTACGAGCAGTACTTC. The full variable domain, in which reference TRBV7-2 and TRBJ2-7 provide the parts outside the CDR3, is GAGVSQSPSNKVTEKGKDVELRCDPISGHTALYWYRQSLGQGLEFLIYFQGNSAPDKSGLPSDRFSAERTGGSVSTLTIQRTQQEDSAVYLCASRGQGKSSYEQYFGPGTRLTVT.

The chain carries TRBV12-3 or TRBV12-4 and TRBJ1-5, with D unresolved. The CDR3 has 14 residues. The ends were cut back, 8 bases at V and 5 bases at J, with 16 bases in the middle. The CDR3 loop reads CASVLGMGDQPQHF. CDR3 DNA: TGTGCCAGCGTTTTGGGCATGGGAGATCAGCCCCAGCATTTT.

V usage is TRBV6-4 and J usage is TRBJ2-1; D might be TRBD1 (6 bases). This CDR3 comprises 15 residues. Trimming cost V 3 bases and J 9 bases, with 18 bases left between them. The germline V gene encodes CDR1 MRHNA and CDR2 SNTAGT. The chain's CDR3 is CASSEVGAGGGEQFF. The DNA for the CDR3 is TGTGCCAGCAGTGAGGTGGGGGCCGGAGGAGGTGAGCAGTTCTTC.

The gene calls are TRBV21-1 and TRBJ2-5; the D call in the table, TRBD2, was not verified against the DNA. TRBV21-1 counts as a pseudogene. The CDR3 has 15 amino acids. The CDR3 here is CASSTGLAGQETQYF. CDR3 coding DNA: TGTGCCAGCAGCACTGGACTAGCGGGACAAGAGACCCAGTACTTC.

This clonotype was counted a few times. The chain joins TRBV6-5 to TRBJ2-7; the match to TRBD2 covers 8 bases. V gave up 2 bases and J gave up 3 bases; unmatched junction bases: 6. Germline V gene data show CDR1 as MNHEY and CDR2 as SVGAGI. The CDR3 length is 15 residues. The CDR3 nucleotides are TGTGCCAGCAGTTACGGGGTAGCGGGGCACTACGAGCAGTACTTC. This gives the protein CASSYGVAGHYEQYF.

This clonotype was seen a handful of times. The chain employs TRBV6-5 and TRBJ1-1, with TRBD1 identical over 10 bases. V shed 10 bases and J 5 bases; nucleotides not matched to a gene: 7. Germline CDR1 is MNHEY and CDR2 is SVGAGI. The CDR3 spans 13 residues. CDR3: CAIGTGEWTEAFF. The CDR3 bases are TGTGCCATAGGGACAGGGGAATGGACTGAAGCTTTCTTT.

The V gene is TRBV7-3, the J gene TRBJ2-1, with a tentative D call TRBD1 (7 bases). Germline V CDR1 and CDR2: SGHTA, FQGTGA. This CDR3 is 15 amino acids long. With 5 bases removed from V and 3 bases from J, the gap between germline ends came to 14 bases. CDR3: CASSAGQRLYNEQFF. CDR3 coding DNA: TGTGCCAGCAGCGCGGGACAGCGCCTCTACAATGAGCAGTTCTTC.

CDR3 nucleotides: TGTGCCAGCAGCACCACAGGGGGAGGGTTCGGTAAAAACATTCAGTACTTC. As protein: CASSTTGGGFGKNIQYF. This chain uses TRBV21-1 with TRBJ2-4; whether TRBD1, the table's D call, matches the DNA was not checked. TRBV21-1 is given as a pseudogene. This CDR3 has 17 residues.

A few counts support this clonotype. This chain links TRBV29-1 with TRBJ2-6, with TRBD2 identical over 7 bases. The junction had 4 bases not matched to a gene; V was cut back by 0 bases and J by 2 bases. The CDR3 is made up of 16 amino acids. Germline V gives CDR1 SQVTM, CDR2 ANQGSEA. The CDR3, as DNA: TGCAGCGTTGAAGATGGCGGGGGTACTGGGGCCAACGTCCTGACTTTC. Encoded protein: CSVEDGGGTGANVLTF.

Note on this clonotype: One junction end disagrees with the germline gene, perhaps due to a read error. V is TRBV5-1 and J is TRBJ2-3; D is undetermined. The germline CDR1 and CDR2 sequences are SGHRS and YFSETQ. The CDR3 loop spans 14 amino acids. The CDR3 coding sequence is TGCGCCAGTAGCTTACAAAACAGCCCCGATACGCAGTATTTT. Encoded protein: CASSLQNSPDTQYF. The variable domain in full, completed from reference TRBV5-1 and TRBJ2-3, reads KAGVTQTPRYLIKTRGQQVTLSCSPISGHRSVSWYQQTPGQGLQFLFEYFSETQRNKGNFPGRFSGRQFSNSRSEMNVSTLELGDSALYLCASSLQNSPDTQYFGPGTRLTVL.

This clonotype was counted many times. This chain connects TRBV6-6 to TRBJ1-2, with D unresolved. CDR3 length equals 10 residues. Per the germline V gene, CDR1 is MNHNY and CDR2 is SVGAGI (reference sequence). Deletions cut 5 bases from V and 3 bases from J, with 1 base between. The CDR3 DNA is TGTGCCAGCAGTGACTATGGCTACACCTTC. This codes for CASSDYGYTF.

This clonotype came up a few times. This rearrangement joins TRBV12-3 or TRBV12-4 to TRBJ1-2, with TRBD1 matching over 8 bases. With 7 bases clipped from V and 0 bases from J, the junction kept 7 bases outside the gene matches. The CDR3 is made up of 15 amino acids. The CDR3 bases are TGTGCCAGCACCCTGGGACAGGCTACTAACTATGGCTACACCTTC. Its translation: CASTLGQATNYGYTF.

The rearrangement joins TRBV10-3 to TRBJ2-1; D gene uncertain. Trimming left V 2 bases short and J 15 bases short, with 14 bases between. The CDR3 is 12 amino acids. Germline CDR1 reads ENHRY; CDR2 reads SYGVKD. In DNA, the CDR3 is TGTGCCATCAGTGAGCCTGGAGACTTGTTGTTCTTC. It translates to CAISEPGDLLFF.

V gene TRBV20-1 combines with J gene TRBJ2-1, with TRBD2 identical over 10 bases. Per germline, CDR1 DFQATT and CDR2 SNEGSKA (reference sequence). The V segment lost 6 bases and the J segment 4 bases; nucleotides outside the gene matches: 6. This CDR3 has 14 amino acids. The DNA for the CDR3 is TGCAGTGCGGGAAGGACTAGCGGATACAATGAGCAGTTCTTC. Its protein is CSAGRTSGYNEQFF.

This clonotype was found many times. The chain joins TRBV6-4 to TRBJ2-3; no definite D call. The germline V and J ends were trimmed by 0 bases and 2 bases, with 12 bases remaining between them. This CDR3 has 16 residues. Germline CDR1 is MRHNA and CDR2 is SNTAGT. The CDR3 DNA follows: TGTGCCAGCAGTGACTCGTCCGGTTCTAACACAGATACGCAGTATTTT. It is translated as CASSDSSGSNTDTQYF.

This chain links TRBV27 with TRBJ2-5; maybe TRBD1 (6 bases). Judging by the DNA end, TRBJ2-7 fits better; the J call may be wrong. The CDR3 is 13 amino acids. CDR1 and CDR2 (germline): MNHEY, SMNVEV (reference sequence). The CDR3 spells CASSVNWGREQYF. The CDR3 DNA sequence: TGTGCCAGCAGTGTAAACTGGGGGCGCGAGCAGTACTTC.